Described below is a single T cell receptor beta chain sequence and its context. In the authors' workflow: Reference gene primer amplification in the assay estimated nucleated cell counts. This table comes from immunoSEQ multiplex PCR, and its TCRdb copy is limited to in-frame clones, with some not included. The V and J calls and the clone size are those of that table, but D and trimming were determined from the DNA. The data contain fewer than 80,000 clones, approximately 90% of them singletons. The CDR3 loop spans 15 amino acids. Germline CDR1 reads SNHLY; CDR2 reads FYNNEI. With 6 bases clipped from V and 2 bases from J, the junction kept 7 bases outside the gene matches. The data stem from a study of blood T cell repertoires in COVID-19. Study information: Spain, Italy and the United States supplied samples that represented acute and convalescent COVID-19. T cells, B-cell-depleted T cells, or PBMCs supplied cDNA or gDNA.

V and J are TRBV2 and TRBJ1-2; TRBD1 agrees at 9 bases. The clonotype originates from a human donor in a cohort sampled during active COVID-19. The specimen was peripheral blood. This CDR3 reads CASRDRGVANYGYTF. The CDR3 DNA reads as TGTGCCAGCAGGGACAGGGGAGTTGCGAACTATGGCTACACCTTC. The variable domain in full, with the rest retrieved from reference TRBV2 and TRBJ1-2, is EPEVTQTPSHQVTQMGQEVILRCVPISNHLYFYWYRQILGQKVEFLVSFYNNEISEKSEIFDDQFSVERPDGSNFTLKIRSTKLEDSAMYFCASRDRGVANYGYTFGSGTRLTVV.